This entry features one T cell receptor (beta chain) sequence. Between the trimmed V and J ends, which lost 1 base and 0 bases, there was a span of 11 bases. Per the germline V gene, CDR1 is GTSNPN and CDR2 is SVGIG (reference sequence). This CDR3 spans 15 amino acids. The record originates from a study of OX40 agonist ivuxolimab in advanced cancers. The repertoire was sequenced with immunoSEQ multiplex PCR; TCRdb's copy has only in-frame clones and lacks some. The profile covers some 80,000 clones, with roughly 92% appearing a single time and 2.8% taken by the ten largest. This specimen was CD4+ or CD8+ T cells sorted from blood, taken in a trial of the OX40 agonist ivuxolimab. The source is an adult with an advanced solid tumor such as melanoma, head and neck, liver or kidney cancer. The chain carries TRBV30 and TRBJ2-3; perhaps TRBD2 as D (7 bases). The CDR3 DNA reads TGTGCCTGGAGTGGTCGCGGGGGCAGCACAGATACGCAGTATTTT. Protein: CAWSGRGGSTDTQYF.